This TCR beta chain originates from a study of T-cell memory formation after mild COVID-19. This clonotype was observed a few times. This CDR3 region has 14 residues. Trimming stripped 4 bases from V and 1 base from J, with 11 bases between. Germline CDR1 SGHRS, CDR2 YFSETQ. One entry per CDR3 protein results from TCRdb running MiXCR on the 5' RACE reads. This sample has some 40,000 distinct CDR3 sequences, with approximately 7% found just once. Sequenced material: PBMCs or a T cell subset sorted from them (not recorded which). The TCR was taken from a man younger than 35 who had mild COVID-19 (a few samples of this study predate the infection). Cell type and time point are not known. This chain uses TRBV5-1 with TRBJ2-5, with D possibly being TRBD1 or TRBD2 (6 bases each). The CDR3 loop reads CASSRGDPQETQYF. The CDR3 DNA sequence: TGCGCCAGCAGCAGGGGGGACCCCCAAGAGACCCAGTACTTC.